These 25 T cell receptor beta chains originate from one sample sequenced in a study of preoperative IRX-2 immunotherapy in early breast cancer. This table comes from immunoSEQ multiplex PCR, and its TCRdb copy is limited to in-frame clones, with some not included. The sample comprises around 62,000 clones, 94% of which are singletons, and 1.5% to 2% rests with the top ten. Treatment here: preoperative locoregional IRX-2 cytokine immunotherapy. This material was acquired from a patient treated with IRX-2 immunotherapy. Every receptor here comes from a human donor with breast cancer.

In this sample, this clone turned up once. The chain carries TRBV27 and TRBJ1-1, with a weak D call TRBD1 (5 bases). Germline V gives CDR1 MNHEY, CDR2 SMNVEV (reference sequence). The CDR3 extends over 13 amino acids. V shed 6 bases and J shed 4 bases, with 12 bases lying between them. The CDR3 DNA reads TGTGCCAGCAGCTGGGGGGTTAGCACTGAAGCTTTCTTT. Translating it yields CASSWGVSTEAFF.

This chain links TRBV7-6 with TRBJ2-1; D might be TRBD2 (6 bases). Deletions cut 6 bases from V and 10 bases from J, with 19 bases between. The CDR3 runs 14 residues. The germline V gene has CDR1 SGHVS and CDR2 FNYEAQ. CDR3 sequence reads: CASSLTRTGEEQFF. In nucleotides, the CDR3 is TGTGCCAGCAGTCTTACTAGGACGGGAGAGGAGCAGTTCTTC.

The chain employs TRBV30 and TRBJ1-1, with D tentatively TRBD1 (6 bases). V was trimmed by 5 bases and J by 4 bases, leaving 17 bases between them. Germline V gene data show CDR1 as GTSNPN and CDR2 as SVGIG (reference sequence). The length of the CDR3 is 14 residues. The CDR3 DNA reads TGTGCCTGGTCGCGGGGGGCCGTAGGCACTGAAGCTTTCTTT. Its translation: CAWSRGAVGTEAFF.

V usage is TRBV13 and J usage is TRBJ1-4, with a weak D call TRBD1 (6 bases). This CDR3 has 16 residues. With 0 bases removed from V and 4 bases from J, the gap between germline ends came to 12 bases. Germline-derived CDR1 and CDR2 are PRHDT and FYEKMQ (reference sequence). The CDR3 DNA reads as TGTGCCAGCAGCTTAGGCGTGACAGGCATTAATGAAAAACTGTTTTTT. Amino acid sequence: CASSLGVTGINEKLFF.

The CDR3 DNA is TGCGCCAGCAGCCGCCTCCGGGGACCCGACACCGGGGAGCTGTTTTTT. Encoded protein: CASSRLRGPDTGELFF. The rearrangement links TRBV4-3 to TRBJ2-2; D is tentatively TRBD1 or TRBD2 (5 bases each). Germline assignment: CDR1 LGHNA and CDR2 YSLEER. V lost 4 bases to trimming and J lost 3 bases, with 15 bases between them. The CDR3 sequence is 16 residues long.

The rearrangement uses TRBV5-4 and TRBJ2-5; D uncertain. This CDR3 has 14 amino acids. Trimming stripped 0 bases from V and 1 base from J, with 7 bases between. Germline V lookup: CDR1 SGHNT, CDR2 YYREEE (reference sequence). CDR3: CASSLAPGQETQYF. CDR3 nucleotides: TGTGCCAGCAGCTTGGCACCGGGCCAAGAGACCCAGTACTTC.

This clone was recorded a few times. The J gene is TRBJ1-2, the V gene TRBV5-6; D possibly corresponds to TRBD1 (5 bases). There are 11 residues in the CDR3. The V and J ends lost 5 bases and 8 bases respectively, with 10 bases between them. The germline gives CDR1 SGHDT, CDR2 YYEEEE. The CDR3 reads CASSSGRGYTF. As DNA, the CDR3 is TGTGCCAGCAGTTCAGGGAGAGGCTACACCTTC.

This chain connects TRBV19 to TRBJ2-7, with unresolved D. Germline lookup yields CDR1 LNHDA and CDR2 SQIVND (reference sequence). This CDR3 has 11 amino acids. Trimming pared 9 bases from V and 6 bases from J, leaving 12 bases between. The CDR3 loop is CASPNSGEQYF. In DNA form, the CDR3 reads TGTGCCAGCCCGAACTCCGGCGAGCAGTACTTC.

The chain employs TRBV11-3 and TRBJ2-3, with 8 bases fitting TRBD2. The trim removed 1 base at V and 6 bases at J, leaving 12 bases unmatched. The CDR3 consists of 17 residues. The germline V gene encodes CDR1 SGHNT and CDR2 YENEEA. The CDR3 bases are TGTGCCAGCAGCTTAGGCCCAGCGGGGGTGTCGGCCGATACGCAGTATTTT. Its translation is CASSLGPAGVSADTQYF.

V and J are TRBV27 and TRBJ1-2; D is unresolved. Germline V CDR1 and CDR2: MNHEY, SMNVEV (reference sequence). The CDR3 loop spans 12 amino acids. The V end was cut by 7 bases, the J end by 5 bases, with 11 bases between. CDR3 nucleotide sequence: TGTGCCAGCACCGACGGCGTGTATGGCTACACCTTC. Its protein product is CASTDGVYGYTF.

This clone appeared a single time. The V call is TRBV7-8, the J call TRBJ1-5; D is unresolved. Germline V gives CDR1 SGHVS, CDR2 FQNEAQ. V was pared by 9 bases and J by 7 bases, with 13 bases between. This CDR3 comprises 12 residues. The CDR3 loop reads CASSNLSQPQHF. For the CDR3, the DNA is TGTGCCAGTTCAAATTTGTCCCAGCCCCAGCATTTT.

The chain has TRBV4-1 and TRBJ2-3; no definite D call. Germline V CDR1 and CDR2: MGHRA, YSYEKL. Trimming pared 4 bases from V and 6 bases from J, leaving 14 bases between. The CDR3 is 14 residues long. The CDR3 sequence is CASSPHIPGDTQYF. The CDR3 region has the DNA TGCGCCAGCAGCCCCCATATACCCGGGGATACGCAGTATTTT.

V usage is TRBV7-8 and J usage is TRBJ2-5, with a possible D match to TRBD1 (6 bases). V lost 6 bases and J 3 bases, leaving 20 bases between the germline ends. Germline V gives CDR1 SGHVS, CDR2 FQNEAQ. There are 16 residues in the CDR3. The CDR3 protein is CASRTSRGRVKETQYF. CDR3 bases: TGTGCCAGCAGGACCTCCAGGGGCCGGGTAAAAGAGACCCAGTACTTC. Full variable domain (remainder filled in from reference TRBV7-8 and TRBJ2-5): GAGVSQSPRYKVAKRGQDVALRCDPISGHVSLFWYQQALGQGPEFLTYFQNEAQLDKSGLPSDRFFAERPEGSVSTLKIQRTQQEDSAVYLCASRTSRGRVKETQYFGPGTRLLVL.

The V and J genes are TRBV5-1 and TRBJ2-3; D might be TRBD1 (6 bases). This CDR3 region has 16 residues. Trimming took off 4 bases at V and 2 bases at J, with 17 bases between the two ends. Germline V gene sequence: CDR1 SGHRS, CDR2 YFSETQ. The CDR3 DNA reads as TGCGCCAGCAGCGCACAGGGTGGGACACCCACAGATACGCAGTATTTT. This sequence encodes CASSAQGGTPTDTQYF.

This chain uses TRBV5-1 with TRBJ2-5, with D perhaps matching TRBD1 (5 bases). This CDR3 is built from 15 residues. With 4 bases removed from V and 4 bases from J, the gap between germline ends came to 17 bases. Looked up from germline, CDR1 is SGHRS and CDR2 is YFSETQ. The CDR3 reads CASSPDSGFRETQYF. CDR3 sequence (DNA): TGCGCCAGCAGCCCAGATTCAGGGTTTCGAGAGACCCAGTACTTC. Full variable domain (remainder filled in from reference TRBV5-1 and TRBJ2-5): KAGVTQTPRYLIKTRGQQVTLSCSPISGHRSVSWYQQTPGQGLQFLFEYFSETQRNKGNFPGRFSGRQFSNSRSEMNVSTLELGDSALYLCASSPDSGFRETQYFGPGTRLLVL.

In this sample, this clone turned up once. The V call is TRBV27, the J call TRBJ1-5, with D tentatively TRBD1 (6 bases). V gave up 5 bases and J gave up 0 bases, with 17 bases separating them. This CDR3 contains 17 residues. Germline CDR1 reads MNHEY; CDR2 reads SMNVEV (reference sequence). The CDR3, as DNA: TGTGCCAGCAGTGCGAGGCCGACAGGCTATAGCAATCAGCCCCAGCATTTT. Translating it yields CASSARPTGYSNQPQHF.

The rearrangement joins TRBV7-3 to TRBJ2-1, with D perhaps TRBD2 (5 bases). CDR1 is SGHTA, CDR2 FQGTGA, per germline. The CDR3 loop spans 13 amino acids. The V end was cut by 0 bases, the J end by 6 bases, with 6 bases between. CDR3 region: CASSLTGVNEQFF. CDR3 nucleotides: TGTGCCAGCAGCTTAACCGGGGTCAATGAGCAGTTCTTC.

Written as DNA, the CDR3 is TGTGCCAGCAGCTTGCCGAGCCCCGACGATGAAAAACTGTTTTTT. This encodes CASSLPSPDDEKLFF. The chain employs TRBV5-4 and TRBJ1-4; no reliable D call. CDR1 and CDR2 from the germline V gene are SGHNT and YYREEE (reference sequence). The V gene lost 1 base and the J gene lost 6 bases, with 13 bases spanning the gap. The CDR3 is made up of 15 amino acids.

The chain carries TRBV4-3 and TRBJ2-3, with TRBD1 matching 8 bases. CDR1 is LGHNA and CDR2 is YSLEER in the germline V gene. Trimming removed 3 bases from V and 3 bases from J; junction bases left unmatched: 2. The CDR3 consists of 14 residues. The CDR3 DNA reads as TGCGCCAGCAGCCAGGGGGACAGGACAGATACGCAGTATTTT. It is translated as CASSQGDRTDTQYF.

V and J are TRBV29-1 and TRBJ1-2, with D uncertain. CDR3 length: 12 residues. Trimming shortened V by 2 bases and J by 2 bases, and 6 bases separated the two germline ends. Germline values: CDR1 SQVTM, CDR2 ANQGSEA. In DNA form, the CDR3 reads TGCAGCGTTGAACCCCCGAACTATGGCTACACCTTC. It specifies CSVEPPNYGYTF.

The chain has TRBV7-2 and TRBJ2-2; no reliable D call. The germline CDR1 and CDR2 sequences are SGHTA and FQGNSA. The CDR3 loop spans 15 amino acids. V lost 2 bases to trimming and J lost 1 base, with 8 bases between them. Here the CDR3 DNA reads TGTGCCAGCAGCTTAACGCTTTTGAACACCGGGGAGCTGTTTTTT. It translates to CASSLTLLNTGELFF.

This clone has a single count. The gene calls are TRBV6-5 and TRBJ2-7; D might be TRBD2 (5 bases). CDR3 length: 11 amino acids. V lost 5 bases to trimming and J lost 11 bases, with 13 bases between them. Germline CDR1 and CDR2: MNHEY and SVGAGI. CDR3 bases: TGTGCCAGCAGTAAAGGACTTGGAGAGTACTTC. The encoded protein is CASSKGLGEYF.

For this clone: At one boundary the junction diverges from the germline segment, which might be a read error. This sample also contains other DNA sequences that code for the same CDR3. The chain employs TRBV7-9 and TRBJ1-1; tentatively, D is TRBD1 (5 bases). CDR1 and CDR2 from the germline V gene are SEHNR and FQNEAQ (reference sequence). This CDR3 is 13 amino acids long. CDR3 region: CASSFGDFTEAFF. In DNA form, the CDR3 reads TGTGCCAGCAGCTTCGGGGACTTCACTGAAGCATTCTTT.

The V call is TRBV18, the J call TRBJ1-2, with 9 bases aligning to TRBD1. V trimming: 2 bases; J trimming: 7 bases; junction bases outside the gene matches: 5. Germline V gene lookup returns CDR1 KGHSH and CDR2 LQKENI. The CDR3 is made up of 14 amino acids. The CDR3 region has the DNA TGTGCCAGCTCACCAGGGGACAGGGTTTCTGGCTACACCTTC. Its translation: CASSPGDRVSGYTF. Drawing the rest from reference TRBV18 and TRBJ1-2, the complete variable domain is NAGVMQNPRHLVRRRGQEARLRCSPMKGHSHVYWYRQLPEEGLKFMVYLQKENIIDESGMPKERFSAEFPKEGPSILRIQQVVRGDSAAYFCASSPGDRVSGYTFGSGTRLTVV.

The chain has TRBV18 and TRBJ1-5; 7 nucleotides align to TRBD1. This CDR3 has 16 residues. V lost 5 bases to trimming and J lost 3 bases; unmatched junction nucleotides: 10. Germline CDR1 is KGHSH and CDR2 is LQKENI. CDR3 sequence: CASSREQGPVNQPQHF. The CDR3 region has the DNA TGTGCCAGCTCAAGGGAACAGGGGCCTGTCAATCAGCCCCAGCATTTT.